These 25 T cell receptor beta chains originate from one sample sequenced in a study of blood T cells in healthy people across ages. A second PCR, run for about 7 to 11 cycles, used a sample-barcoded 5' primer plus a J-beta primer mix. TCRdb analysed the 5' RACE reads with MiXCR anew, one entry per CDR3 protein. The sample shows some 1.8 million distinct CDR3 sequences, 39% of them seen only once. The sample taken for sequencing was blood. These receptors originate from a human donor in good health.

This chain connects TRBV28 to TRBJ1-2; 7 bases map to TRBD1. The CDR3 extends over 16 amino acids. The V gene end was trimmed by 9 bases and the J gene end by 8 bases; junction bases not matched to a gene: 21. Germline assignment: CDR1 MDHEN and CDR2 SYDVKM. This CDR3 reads CASSLLTDREGRGYTF. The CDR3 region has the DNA TGTGCCAGTAGTCTACTTACCGACAGGGAGGGTCGGGGCTACACCTTC.

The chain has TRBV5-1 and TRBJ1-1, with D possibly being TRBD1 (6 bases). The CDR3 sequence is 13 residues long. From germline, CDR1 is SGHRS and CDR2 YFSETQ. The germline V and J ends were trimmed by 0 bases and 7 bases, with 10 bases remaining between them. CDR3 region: CASSLAVDSEAFF. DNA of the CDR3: TGCGCCAGCAGCTTGGCCGTGGACAGTGAAGCTTTCTTT.

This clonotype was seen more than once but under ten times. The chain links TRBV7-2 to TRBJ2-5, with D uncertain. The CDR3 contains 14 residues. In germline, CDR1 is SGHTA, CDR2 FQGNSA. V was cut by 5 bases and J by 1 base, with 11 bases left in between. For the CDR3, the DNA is TGTGCCAGCAGCCCCAGCAGAGTCCAAGAGACCCAGTACTTC. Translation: CASSPSRVQETQYF.

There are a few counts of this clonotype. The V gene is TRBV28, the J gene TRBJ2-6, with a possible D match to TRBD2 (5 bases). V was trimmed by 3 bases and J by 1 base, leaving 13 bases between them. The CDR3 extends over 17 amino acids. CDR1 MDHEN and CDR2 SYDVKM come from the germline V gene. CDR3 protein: CASSLRGSTSGANVLTF. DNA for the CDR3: TGTGCCAGCAGTTTGAGAGGGTCGACTTCTGGGGCCAACGTCCTGACTTTC.

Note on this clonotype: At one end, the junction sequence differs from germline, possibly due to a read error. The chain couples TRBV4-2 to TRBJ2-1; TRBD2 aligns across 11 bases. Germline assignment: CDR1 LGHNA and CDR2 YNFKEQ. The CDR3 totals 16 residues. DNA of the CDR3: TGTGCCAGCAGTCAAGGACGTAGCGGGGGGGCTTGGGAGCAGTTCTTC. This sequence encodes CASSQGRSGGAWEQFF.

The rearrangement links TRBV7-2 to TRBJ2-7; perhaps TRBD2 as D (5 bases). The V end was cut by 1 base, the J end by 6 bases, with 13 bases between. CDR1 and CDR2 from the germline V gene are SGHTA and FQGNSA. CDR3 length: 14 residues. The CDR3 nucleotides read TGTGCCAGCAGCTTAGGGGCCATTGAGGGCGAGCAGTACTTC. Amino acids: CASSLGAIEGEQYF.

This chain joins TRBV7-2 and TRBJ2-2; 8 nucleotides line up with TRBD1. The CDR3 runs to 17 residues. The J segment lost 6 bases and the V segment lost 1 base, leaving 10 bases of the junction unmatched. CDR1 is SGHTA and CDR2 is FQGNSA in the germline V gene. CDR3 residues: CASSLDPGTGRAGELFF. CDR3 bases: TGTGCCAGCAGCTTAGATCCCGGGACAGGTCGTGCCGGGGAGCTGTTTTTT.

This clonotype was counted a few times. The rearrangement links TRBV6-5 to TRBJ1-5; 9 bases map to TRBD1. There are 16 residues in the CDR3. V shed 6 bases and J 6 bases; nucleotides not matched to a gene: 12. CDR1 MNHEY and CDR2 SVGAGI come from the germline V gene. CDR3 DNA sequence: TGTGCCAGCAGATCTAGGAGAGACAGGGGGACTCAGCCCCAGCATTTT. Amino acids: CASRSRRDRGTQPQHF.

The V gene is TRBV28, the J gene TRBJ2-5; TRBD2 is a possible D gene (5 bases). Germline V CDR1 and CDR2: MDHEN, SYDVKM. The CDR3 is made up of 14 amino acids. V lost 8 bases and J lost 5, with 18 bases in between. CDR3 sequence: CASYSLGGSETQYF. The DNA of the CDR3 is TGTGCCAGCTACTCACTAGGAGGCTCTGAGACCCAGTACTTC.

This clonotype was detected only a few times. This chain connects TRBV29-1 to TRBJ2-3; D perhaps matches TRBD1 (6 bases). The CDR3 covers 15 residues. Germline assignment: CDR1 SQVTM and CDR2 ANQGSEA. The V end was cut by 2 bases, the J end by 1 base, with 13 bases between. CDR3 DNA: TGCAGCGTTGAAAACAGGGACGACGGCACAGATACGCAGTATTTT. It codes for CSVENRDDGTDTQYF.

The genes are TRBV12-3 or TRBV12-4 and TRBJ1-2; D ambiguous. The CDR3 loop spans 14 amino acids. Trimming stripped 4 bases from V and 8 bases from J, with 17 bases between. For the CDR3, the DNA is TGTGCCAGCAGTTCTCGGAGAGGGTTAGGCGGCTACACCTTC. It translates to CASSSRRGLGGYTF.

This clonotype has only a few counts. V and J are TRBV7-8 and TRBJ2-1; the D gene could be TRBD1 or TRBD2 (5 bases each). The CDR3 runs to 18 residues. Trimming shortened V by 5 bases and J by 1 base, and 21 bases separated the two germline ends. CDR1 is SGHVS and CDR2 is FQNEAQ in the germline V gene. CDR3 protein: CASSPRRSGRKSYNEQFF. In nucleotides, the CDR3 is TGTGCCAGCAGCCCCAGACGTTCGGGGCGTAAGTCCTACAATGAGCAGTTCTTC.

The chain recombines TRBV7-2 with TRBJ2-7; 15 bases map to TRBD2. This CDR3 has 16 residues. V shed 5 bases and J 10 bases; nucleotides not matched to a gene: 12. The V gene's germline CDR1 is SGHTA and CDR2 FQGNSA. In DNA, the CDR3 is TGTGCCAGCAGCCCGTTAAGGACTAGCGGGGGGGCAACCCAGTACTTC. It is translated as CASSPLRTSGGATQYF.

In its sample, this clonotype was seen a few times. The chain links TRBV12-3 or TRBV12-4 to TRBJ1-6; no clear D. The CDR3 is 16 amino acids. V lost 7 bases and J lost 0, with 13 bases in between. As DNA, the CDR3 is TGTGCCAGCACCTCACAGATACTCTCCTATAATTCACCCCTCCACTTT. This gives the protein CASTSQILSYNSPLHF.

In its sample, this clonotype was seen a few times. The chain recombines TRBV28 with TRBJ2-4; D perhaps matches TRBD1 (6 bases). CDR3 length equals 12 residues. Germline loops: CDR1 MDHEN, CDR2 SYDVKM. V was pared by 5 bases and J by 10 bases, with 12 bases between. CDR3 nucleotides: TGTGCCAGCAGTCTAGGACAGAGGATTCAGTACTTC. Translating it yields CASSLGQRIQYF.

CDR3 nucleotide sequence: TGTGCCAGCAGTTTAATAGGGACAGGGCGTCGAGCTTTCTTT. The encoded protein is CASSLIGTGRRAFF. The chain uses TRBV12-3 or TRBV12-4 and TRBJ1-1, with 9 bases identical to TRBD1. The V and J ends lost 2 bases and 10 bases, in that order; junction bases with no gene match: 8. This CDR3 region has 14 residues.

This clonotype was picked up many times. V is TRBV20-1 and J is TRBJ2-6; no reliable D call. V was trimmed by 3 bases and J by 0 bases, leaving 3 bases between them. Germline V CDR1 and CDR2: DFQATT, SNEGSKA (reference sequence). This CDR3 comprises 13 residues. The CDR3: CSARVSGANVLTF. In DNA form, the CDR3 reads TGCAGTGCTAGGGTCTCTGGGGCCAACGTCCTGACTTTC.

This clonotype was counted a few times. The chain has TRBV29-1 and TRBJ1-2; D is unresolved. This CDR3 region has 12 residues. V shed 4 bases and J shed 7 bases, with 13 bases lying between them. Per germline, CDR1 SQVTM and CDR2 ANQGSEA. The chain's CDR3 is CSVGALRGGYTF. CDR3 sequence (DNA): TGCAGCGTTGGGGCCCTCCGGGGTGGCTACACCTTC.

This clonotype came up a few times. This CDR3 is CASSLGQGGRTQYF. The CDR3 DNA is TGTGCCAGCAGCTTAGGGCAGGGTGGTCGGACCCAGTACTTC. The gene calls are TRBV7-2 and TRBJ2-5, with a possible D match to TRBD1 (5 bases). There are 14 residues in the CDR3. The germline V gene encodes CDR1 SGHTA and CDR2 FQGNSA. The V end was cut by 1 base, the J end by 7 bases, with 13 bases between. Full variable domain (missing parts from reference TRBV7-2 and TRBJ2-5): GAGVSQSPSNKVTEKGKDVELRCDPISGHTALYWYRQSLGQGLEFLIYFQGNSAPDKSGLPSDRFSAERTGGSVSTLTIQRTQQEDSAVYLCASSLGQGGRTQYFGPGTRLLVL.

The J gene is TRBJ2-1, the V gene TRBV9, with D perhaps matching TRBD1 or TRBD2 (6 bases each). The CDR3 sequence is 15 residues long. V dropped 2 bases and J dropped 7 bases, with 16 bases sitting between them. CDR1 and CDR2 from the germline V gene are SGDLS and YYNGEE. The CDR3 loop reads CASSVRRGARNEQFF. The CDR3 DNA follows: TGTGCCAGCAGCGTCCGGAGGGGGGCGAGGAATGAGCAGTTCTTC. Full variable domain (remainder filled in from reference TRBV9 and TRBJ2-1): DSGVTQTPKHLITATGQRVTLRCSPRSGDLSVYWYQQSLDQGLQFLIQYYNGEERAKGNILERFSAQQFPDLHSELNLSSLELGDSALYFCASSVRRGARNEQFFGPGTRLTVL.

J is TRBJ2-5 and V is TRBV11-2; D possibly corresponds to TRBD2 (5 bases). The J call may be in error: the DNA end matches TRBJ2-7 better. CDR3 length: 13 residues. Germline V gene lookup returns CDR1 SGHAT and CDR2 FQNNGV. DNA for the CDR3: TGTGCCAGCAGCCCGGGGAATCTACTCGAGCAGTACTTC. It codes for CASSPGNLLEQYF.

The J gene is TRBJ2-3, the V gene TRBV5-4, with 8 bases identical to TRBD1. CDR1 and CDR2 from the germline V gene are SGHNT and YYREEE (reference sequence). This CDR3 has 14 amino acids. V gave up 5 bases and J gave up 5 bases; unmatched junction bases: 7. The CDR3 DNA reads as TGTGCCAGCAGTGACAGGGGTCCGGGAGATACGCAGTATTTT. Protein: CASSDRGPGDTQYF. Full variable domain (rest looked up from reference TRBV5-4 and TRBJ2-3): ETGVTQSPTHLIKTRGQQVTLRCSSQSGHNTVSWYQQALGQGPQFIFQYYREEENGRGNFPPRFSGLQFPNYSSELNVNALELDDSALYLCASSDRGPGDTQYFGPGTRLTVL.

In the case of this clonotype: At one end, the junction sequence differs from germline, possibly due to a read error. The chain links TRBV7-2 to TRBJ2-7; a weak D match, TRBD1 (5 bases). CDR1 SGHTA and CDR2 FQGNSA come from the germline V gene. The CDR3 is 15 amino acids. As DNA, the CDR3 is TGTGCCTGCAGCTCGCTACAGGTCCTCTCCTACGAGCAGTACTTC. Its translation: CACSSLQVLSYEQYF. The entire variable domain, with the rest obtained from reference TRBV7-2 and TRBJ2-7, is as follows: GAGVSQSPSNKVTEKGKDVELRCDPISGHTALYWYRQSLGQGLEFLIYFQGNSAPDKSGLPSDRFSAERTGGSVSTLTIQRTQQEDSAVYLCACSSLQVLSYEQYFGPGTRLTVT.

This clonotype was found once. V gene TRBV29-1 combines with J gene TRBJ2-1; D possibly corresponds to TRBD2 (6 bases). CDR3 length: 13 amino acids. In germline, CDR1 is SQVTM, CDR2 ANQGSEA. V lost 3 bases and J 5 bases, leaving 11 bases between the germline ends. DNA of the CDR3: TGCAGCGTTGACGCGGGGTCCGACAATGAGCAGTTCTTC. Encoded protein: CSVDAGSDNEQFF.

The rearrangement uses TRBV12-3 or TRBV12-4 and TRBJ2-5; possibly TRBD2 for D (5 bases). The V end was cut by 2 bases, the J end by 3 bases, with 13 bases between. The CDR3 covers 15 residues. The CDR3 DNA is TGTGCCAGCAGTTTAACGGGTAGAGCGGAAGAGACCCAGTACTTC. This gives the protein CASSLTGRAEETQYF.